This T cell receptor beta chain was captured by sequencing in a study of cytotoxic CD8 clonotypes in ibrutinib-treated CLL. The V and J ends lost 6 bases and 4 bases respectively, with 13 bases between them. This CDR3 has 14 residues. Germline V gene sequence: CDR1 MNHEY, CDR2 SMNVEV (reference sequence). Sequencing was performed with immunoSEQ multiplex PCR; in TCRdb, only in-frame clones are kept and a portion is missing. The sample has around 70,000 clones; about nine tenths are singletons. Sample: PBMCs, taken after 12 months of ibrutinib treatment. The TCR comes from a human donor with chronic lymphocytic leukemia. The chain combines TRBV27 with TRBJ2-1; weak D call: TRBD2 (5 bases). The CDR3 loop reads CASSRTRGYNEQFF. The CDR3, as DNA: TGTGCCAGCAGCCGGACGAGAGGGTACAATGAGCAGTTCTTC.